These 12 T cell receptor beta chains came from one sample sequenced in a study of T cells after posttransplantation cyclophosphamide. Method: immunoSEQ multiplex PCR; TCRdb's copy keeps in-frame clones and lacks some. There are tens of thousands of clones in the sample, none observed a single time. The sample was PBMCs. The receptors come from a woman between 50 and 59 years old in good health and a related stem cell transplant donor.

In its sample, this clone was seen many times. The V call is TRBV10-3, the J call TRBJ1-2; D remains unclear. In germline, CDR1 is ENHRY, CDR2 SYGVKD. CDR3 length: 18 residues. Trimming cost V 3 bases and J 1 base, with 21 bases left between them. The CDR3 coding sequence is TGTGCCATCAGTGATCCGGGGATAGTTTCCCCTTTTAACTATGGCTACACCTTC. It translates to CAISDPGIVSPFNYGYTF.

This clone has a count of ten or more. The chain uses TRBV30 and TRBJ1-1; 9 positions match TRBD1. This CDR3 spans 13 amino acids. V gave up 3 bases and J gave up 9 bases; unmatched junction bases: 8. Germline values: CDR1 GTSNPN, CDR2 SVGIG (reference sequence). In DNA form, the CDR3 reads TGTGCCTGGAGGGGGGGGACAGGGCCACAAGCTTTCTTT. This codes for CAWRGGTGPQAFF.

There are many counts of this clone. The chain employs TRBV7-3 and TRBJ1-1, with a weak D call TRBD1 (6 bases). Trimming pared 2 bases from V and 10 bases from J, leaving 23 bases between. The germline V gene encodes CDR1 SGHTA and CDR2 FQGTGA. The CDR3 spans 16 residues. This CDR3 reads CASSLQPTGLGIGAFF. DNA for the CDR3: TGTGCCAGCAGCTTACAGCCCACAGGGTTAGGTATAGGAGCTTTCTTT.

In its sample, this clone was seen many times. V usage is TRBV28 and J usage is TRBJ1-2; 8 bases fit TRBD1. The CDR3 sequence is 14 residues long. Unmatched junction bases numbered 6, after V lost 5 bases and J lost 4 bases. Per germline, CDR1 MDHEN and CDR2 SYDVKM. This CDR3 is CASSVRGRSYGYTF. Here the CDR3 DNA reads TGTGCCAGCAGTGTCAGGGGGCGCAGCTATGGCTACACCTTC.

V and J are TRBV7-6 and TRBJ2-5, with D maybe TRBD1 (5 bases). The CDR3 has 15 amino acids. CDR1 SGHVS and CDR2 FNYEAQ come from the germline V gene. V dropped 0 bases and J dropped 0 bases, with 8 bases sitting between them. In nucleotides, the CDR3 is TGTGCCAGCAGCTTAGCCGCAGGGCACCAAGAGACCCAGTACTTC. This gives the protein CASSLAAGHQETQYF.

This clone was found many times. In DNA form, the CDR3 reads TGTGCCAGCAATTCTGCGGGGGGCACAGATACGCAGTATTTT. Amino acid sequence: CASNSAGGTDTQYF. The chain couples TRBV2 to TRBJ2-3; TRBD2 agrees at 7 bases. Germline V gene data show CDR1 as SNHLY and CDR2 as FYNNEI. This CDR3 contains 14 residues. V lost 7 bases and J lost 1; bases outside the gene matches: 5.

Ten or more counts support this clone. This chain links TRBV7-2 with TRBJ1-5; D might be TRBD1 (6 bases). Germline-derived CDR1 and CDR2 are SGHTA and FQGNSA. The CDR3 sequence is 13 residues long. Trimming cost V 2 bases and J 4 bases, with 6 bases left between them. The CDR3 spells CASSLQGNQPQHF. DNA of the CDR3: TGTGCCAGCAGCTTACAGGGGAATCAGCCCCAGCATTTT. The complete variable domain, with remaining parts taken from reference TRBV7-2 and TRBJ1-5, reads GAGVSQSPSNKVTEKGKDVELRCDPISGHTALYWYRQSLGQGLEFLIYFQGNSAPDKSGLPSDRFSAERTGGSVSTLTIQRTQQEDSAVYLCASSLQGNQPQHFGDGTRLSIL.

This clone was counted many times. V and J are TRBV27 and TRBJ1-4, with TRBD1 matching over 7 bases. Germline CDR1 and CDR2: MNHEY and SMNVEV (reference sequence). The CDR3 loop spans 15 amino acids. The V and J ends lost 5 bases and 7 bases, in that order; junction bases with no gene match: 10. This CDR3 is CASSPRQGRFEKLFF. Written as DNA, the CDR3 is TGTGCCAGCAGTCCCCGACAGGGTCGGTTTGAAAAACTGTTTTTT.

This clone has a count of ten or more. The CDR3 DNA reads as TGTGCCACCCGACAGGGATACACCGGGGAGCTGTTTTTT. Translating it yields CATRQGYTGELFF. The chain has TRBV27 and TRBJ2-2; 7 nucleotides align to TRBD1. The germline V gene encodes CDR1 MNHEY and CDR2 SMNVEV (reference sequence). Losses at the gene ends were 10 bases for V and 3 bases for J; bases not matched to a gene: 5. The CDR3 covers 13 residues.

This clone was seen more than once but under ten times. CDR3 protein: CASSLKGSGGRDENIQYF. For the CDR3, the DNA is TGTGCCAGCAGCTTAAAGGGTTCAGGGGGCAGGGACGAAAACATTCAGTACTTC. The genes are TRBV7-4 and TRBJ2-4; 8 bases align to TRBD1. This CDR3 region has 18 residues. The germline V gene encodes CDR1 SGHVT and CDR2 SQSDAQ. The V and J ends lost 2 bases and 5 bases, in that order; junction bases with no gene match: 14.

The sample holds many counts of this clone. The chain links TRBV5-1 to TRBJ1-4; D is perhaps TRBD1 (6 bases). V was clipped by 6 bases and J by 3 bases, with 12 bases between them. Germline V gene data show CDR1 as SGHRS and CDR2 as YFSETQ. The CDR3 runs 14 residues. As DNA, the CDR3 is TGCGCCAGCACCCCACAGGGCTCTAATGAAAAACTGTTTTTT. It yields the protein CASTPQGSNEKLFF.

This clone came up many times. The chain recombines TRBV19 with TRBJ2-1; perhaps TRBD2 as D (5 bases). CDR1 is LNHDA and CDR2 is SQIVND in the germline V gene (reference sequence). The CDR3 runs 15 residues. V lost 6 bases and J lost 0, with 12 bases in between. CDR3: CASRTWAGSYNEQFF. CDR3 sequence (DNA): TGTGCCAGTAGGACATGGGCGGGCTCCTACAATGAGCAGTTCTTC.